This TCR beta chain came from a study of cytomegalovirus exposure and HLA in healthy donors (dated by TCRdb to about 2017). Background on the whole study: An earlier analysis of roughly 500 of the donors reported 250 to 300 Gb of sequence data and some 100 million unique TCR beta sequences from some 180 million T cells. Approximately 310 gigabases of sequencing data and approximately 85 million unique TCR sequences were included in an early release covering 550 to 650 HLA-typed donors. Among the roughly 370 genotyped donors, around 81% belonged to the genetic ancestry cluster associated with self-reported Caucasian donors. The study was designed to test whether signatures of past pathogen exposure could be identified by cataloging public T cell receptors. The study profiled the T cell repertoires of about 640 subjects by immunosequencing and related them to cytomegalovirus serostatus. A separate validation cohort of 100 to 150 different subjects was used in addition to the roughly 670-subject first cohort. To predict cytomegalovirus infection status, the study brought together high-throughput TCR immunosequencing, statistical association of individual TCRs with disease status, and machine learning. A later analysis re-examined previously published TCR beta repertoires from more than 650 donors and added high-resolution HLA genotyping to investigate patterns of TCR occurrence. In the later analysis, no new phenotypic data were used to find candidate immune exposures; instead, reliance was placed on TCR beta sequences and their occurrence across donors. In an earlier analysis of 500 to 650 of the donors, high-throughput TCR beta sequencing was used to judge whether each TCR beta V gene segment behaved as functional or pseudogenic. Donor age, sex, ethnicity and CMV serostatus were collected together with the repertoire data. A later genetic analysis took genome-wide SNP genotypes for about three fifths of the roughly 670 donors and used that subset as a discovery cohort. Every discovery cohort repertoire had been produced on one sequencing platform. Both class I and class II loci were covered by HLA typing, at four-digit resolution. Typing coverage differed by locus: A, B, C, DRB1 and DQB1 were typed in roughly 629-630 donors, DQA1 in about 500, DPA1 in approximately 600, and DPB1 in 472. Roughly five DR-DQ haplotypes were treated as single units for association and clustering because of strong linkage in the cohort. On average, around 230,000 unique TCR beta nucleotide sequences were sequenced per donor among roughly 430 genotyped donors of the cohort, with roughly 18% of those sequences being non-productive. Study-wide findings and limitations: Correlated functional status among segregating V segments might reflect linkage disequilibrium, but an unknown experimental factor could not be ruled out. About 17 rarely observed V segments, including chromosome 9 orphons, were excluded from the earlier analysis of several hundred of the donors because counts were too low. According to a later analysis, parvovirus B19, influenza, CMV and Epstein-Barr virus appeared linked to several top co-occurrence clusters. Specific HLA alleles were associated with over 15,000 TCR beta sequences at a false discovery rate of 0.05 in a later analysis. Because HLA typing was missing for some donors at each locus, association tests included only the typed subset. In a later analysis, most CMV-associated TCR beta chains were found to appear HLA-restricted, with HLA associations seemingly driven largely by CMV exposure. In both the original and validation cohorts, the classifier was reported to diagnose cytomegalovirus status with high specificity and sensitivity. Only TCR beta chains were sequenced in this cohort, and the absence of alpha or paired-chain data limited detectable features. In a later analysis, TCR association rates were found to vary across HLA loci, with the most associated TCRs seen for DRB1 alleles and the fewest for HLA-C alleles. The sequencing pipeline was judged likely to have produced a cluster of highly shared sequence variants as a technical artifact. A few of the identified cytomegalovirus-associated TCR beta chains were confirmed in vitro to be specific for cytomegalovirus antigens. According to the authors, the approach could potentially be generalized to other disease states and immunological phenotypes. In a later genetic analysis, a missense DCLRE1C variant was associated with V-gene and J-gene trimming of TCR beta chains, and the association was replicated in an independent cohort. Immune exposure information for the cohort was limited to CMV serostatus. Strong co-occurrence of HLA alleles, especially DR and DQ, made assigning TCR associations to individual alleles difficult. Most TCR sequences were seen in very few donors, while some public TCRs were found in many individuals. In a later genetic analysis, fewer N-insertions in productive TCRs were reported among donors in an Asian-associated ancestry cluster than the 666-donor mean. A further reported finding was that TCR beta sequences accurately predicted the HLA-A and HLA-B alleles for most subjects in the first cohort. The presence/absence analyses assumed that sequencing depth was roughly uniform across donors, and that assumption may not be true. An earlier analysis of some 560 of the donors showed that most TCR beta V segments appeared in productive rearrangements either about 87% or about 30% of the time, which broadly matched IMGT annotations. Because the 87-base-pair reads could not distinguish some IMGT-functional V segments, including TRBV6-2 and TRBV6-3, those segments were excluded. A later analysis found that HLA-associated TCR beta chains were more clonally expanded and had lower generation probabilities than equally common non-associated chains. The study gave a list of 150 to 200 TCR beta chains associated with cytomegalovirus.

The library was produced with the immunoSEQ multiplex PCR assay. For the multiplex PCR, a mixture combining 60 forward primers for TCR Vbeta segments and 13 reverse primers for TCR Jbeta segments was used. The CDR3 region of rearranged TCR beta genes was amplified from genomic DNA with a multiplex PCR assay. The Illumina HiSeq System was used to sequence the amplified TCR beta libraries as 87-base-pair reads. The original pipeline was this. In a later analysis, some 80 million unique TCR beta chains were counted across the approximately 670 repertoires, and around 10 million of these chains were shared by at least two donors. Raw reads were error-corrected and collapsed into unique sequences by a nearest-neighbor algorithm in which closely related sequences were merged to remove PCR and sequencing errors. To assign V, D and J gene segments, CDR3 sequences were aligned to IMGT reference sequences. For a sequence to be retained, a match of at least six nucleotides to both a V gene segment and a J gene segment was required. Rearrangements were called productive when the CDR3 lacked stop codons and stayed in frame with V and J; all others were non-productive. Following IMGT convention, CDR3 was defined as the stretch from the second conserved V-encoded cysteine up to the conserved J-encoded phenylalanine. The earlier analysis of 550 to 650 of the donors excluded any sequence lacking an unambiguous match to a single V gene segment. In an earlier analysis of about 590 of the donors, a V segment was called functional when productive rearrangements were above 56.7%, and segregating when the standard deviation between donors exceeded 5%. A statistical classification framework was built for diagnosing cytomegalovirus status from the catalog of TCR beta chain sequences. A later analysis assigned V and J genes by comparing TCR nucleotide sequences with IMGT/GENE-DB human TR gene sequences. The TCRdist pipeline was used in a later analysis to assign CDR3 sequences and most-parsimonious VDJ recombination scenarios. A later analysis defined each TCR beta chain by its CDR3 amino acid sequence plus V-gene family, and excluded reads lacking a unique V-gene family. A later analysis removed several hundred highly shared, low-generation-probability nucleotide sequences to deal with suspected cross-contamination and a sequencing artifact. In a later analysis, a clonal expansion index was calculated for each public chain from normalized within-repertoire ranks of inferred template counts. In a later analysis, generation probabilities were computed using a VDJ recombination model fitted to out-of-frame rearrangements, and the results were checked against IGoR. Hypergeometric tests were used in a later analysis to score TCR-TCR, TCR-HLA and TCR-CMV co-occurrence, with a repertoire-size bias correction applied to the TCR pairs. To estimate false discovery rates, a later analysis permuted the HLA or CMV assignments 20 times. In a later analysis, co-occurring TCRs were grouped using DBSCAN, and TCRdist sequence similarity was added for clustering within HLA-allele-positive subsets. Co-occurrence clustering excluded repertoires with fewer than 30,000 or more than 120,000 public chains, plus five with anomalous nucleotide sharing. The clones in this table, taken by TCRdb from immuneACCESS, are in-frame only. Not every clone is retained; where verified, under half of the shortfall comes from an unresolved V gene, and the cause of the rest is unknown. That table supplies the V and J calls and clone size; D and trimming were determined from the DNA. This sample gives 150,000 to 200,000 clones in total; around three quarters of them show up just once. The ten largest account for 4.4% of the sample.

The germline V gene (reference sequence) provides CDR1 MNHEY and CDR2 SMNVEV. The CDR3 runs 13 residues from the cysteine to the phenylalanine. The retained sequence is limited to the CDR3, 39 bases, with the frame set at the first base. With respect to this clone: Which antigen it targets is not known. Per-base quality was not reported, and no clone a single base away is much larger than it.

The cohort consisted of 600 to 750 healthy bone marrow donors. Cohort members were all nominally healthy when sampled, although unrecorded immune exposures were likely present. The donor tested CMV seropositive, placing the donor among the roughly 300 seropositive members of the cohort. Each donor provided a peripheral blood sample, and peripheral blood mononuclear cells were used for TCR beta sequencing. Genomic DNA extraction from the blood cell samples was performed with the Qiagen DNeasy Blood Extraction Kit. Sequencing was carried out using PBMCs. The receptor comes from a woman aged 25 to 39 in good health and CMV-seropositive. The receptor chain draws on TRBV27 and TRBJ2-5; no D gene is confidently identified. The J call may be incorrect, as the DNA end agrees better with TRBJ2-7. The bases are TGTGCCAGCAGTCTCTCGGTGACTTACGAGCAGTACTTC. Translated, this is CASSLSVTYEQYF.